These T cell receptor beta chains were read from a single sample in a study of blood T cells in healthy people across ages. One entry per CDR3 protein, called by TCRdb with MiXCR from the 5' RACE reads. The sample includes hundreds of thousands of distinct CDR3 sequences, over 40% seen only once; the top ten take about 14%. The specimen was blood. All receptors derive from a woman aged 80 or over in good health. Each CDR3 is given with its conserved first and last residue. D genes are given only for firm matches. The listing skips clone size in some rows; elsewhere it reads once, few, many or a size class.

CDR3 protein: CASTRKEGGSYEQYF; CDR3 DNA: TGTGCCAGCACCAGGAAGGAGGGTGGCTCCTACGAGCAGTACTTC; clone size: many; D gene: .; V gene: TRBV12-3/TRBV12-4; J gene: TRBJ2-7
CDR3 protein: CASSRTSPEQFF; CDR3 DNA: TGTGCCAGCAGCCGTACTAGTCCGGAGCAGTTCTTC; clone size: .; D gene: .; V gene: TRBV12-3/TRBV12-4; J gene: TRBJ2-1
CDR3 protein: CASSQDGTSGRGRQETQYF; CDR3 DNA: TGTGCCAGCAGCCAAGATGGTACTAGCGGTCGTGGGCGCCAAGAGACCCAGTACTTC; clone size: .; D gene: TRBD2; V gene: TRBV3-1; J gene: TRBJ2-5
CDR3 protein: CASSHLGTTDVGDRAAPGYTF; CDR3 DNA: TGTGCCAGCAGCCATCTGGGGACGACAGATGTTGGGGACAGGGCTGCCCCTGGCTACACCTTC; clone size: .; D gene: TRBD1; V gene: TRBV4-2; J gene: TRBJ1-2
CDR3 protein: CASSRGLAESSYEQYF; CDR3 DNA: TGCGCCAGCAGCCGTGGACTAGCCGAGAGCTCCTACGAGCAGTACTTC; clone size: many; D gene: TRBD2; V gene: TRBV5-1; J gene: TRBJ2-7
CDR3 protein: CASSLSPGAGSNPPLHF; CDR3 DNA: TGTGCCAGCAGTTTATCGCCCGGGGCAGGGTCAAATCCACCCCTCCACTTT; clone size: .; D gene: .; V gene: TRBV27; J gene: TRBJ1-6
CDR3 protein: CASSLKQSNTGELFF; CDR3 DNA: TGTGCCAGCAGCTTGAAACAGTCGAACACCGGGGAGCTGTTTTTT; clone size: few; D gene: .; V gene: TRBV5-4; J gene: TRBJ2-2
CDR3 protein: CASPPERFSTDMQYF; CDR3 DNA: TGTGCCAGCCCTCCCGAGCGGTTTAGCACAGATATGCAGTATTTT; clone size: once; D gene: .; V gene: TRBV12-3/TRBV12-4; J gene: TRBJ2-3
CDR3 protein: CASSPKRTGAGGPHYEQYF; CDR3 DNA: TGTGCCAGCAGTCCTAAGAGGACAGGAGCGGGGGGCCCACACTACGAGCAGTACTTC; clone size: .; D gene: TRBD2; V gene: TRBV6-1; J gene: TRBJ2-7
CDR3 protein: CASSLGRGLYNEQYF; CDR3 DNA: TGTGCCAGCAGCTTGGGAAGAGGTCTGTACAATGAGCAGTACTTC; clone size: .; D gene: .; V gene: TRBV7-2; J gene: TRBJ2-7
CDR3 protein: CASSTRDSDNEQFF; CDR3 DNA: TGTGCCAGCAGCACCCGGGACTCCGACAATGAGCAGTTCTTC; clone size: .; D gene: .; V gene: TRBV11-3; J gene: TRBJ2-1
CDR3 protein: CASSKPDRGTYEQYF; CDR3 DNA: TGTGCCAGCAGTAAACCAGACAGGGGGACCTACGAGCAGTACTTC; clone size: .; D gene: TRBD1; V gene: TRBV6-6; J gene: TRBJ2-7
CDR3 protein: CASSFRGWHGYTF; CDR3 DNA: TGTGCCAGCAGTTTCCGGGGGTGGCATGGCTACACCTTC; clone size: many; D gene: .; V gene: TRBV12-3/TRBV12-4; J gene: TRBJ1-2
CDR3 protein: CASSVDRGDEQYF; CDR3 DNA: TGTGCCAGCAGTGTCGACAGGGGGGACGAGCAGTACTTC; clone size: few; D gene: TRBD1; V gene: TRBV27; J gene: TRBJ2-7
CDR3 protein: CSARIPGIETQYF; CDR3 DNA: TGCAGTGCTAGAATCCCAGGGATTGAGACCCAGTACTTC; clone size: many; D gene: .; V gene: TRBV20-1; J gene: TRBJ2-5
CDR3 protein: CSGPGQGRLQYF; CDR3 DNA: TGCAGCGGACCGGGACAGGGACGTTTACAGTACTTC; clone size: .; D gene: TRBD1; V gene: TRBV29-1; J gene: TRBJ2-5
CDR3 protein: CASSVITQSGYTF; CDR3 DNA: TGCGCCAGCAGCGTGATCACTCAGTCGGGCTACACCTTC; clone size: .; D gene: .; V gene: TRBV5-1; J gene: TRBJ1-2
CDR3 protein: CATGGQGLNEQYF; CDR3 DNA: TGTGCCACCGGGGGACAGGGTCTGAACGAGCAGTACTTC; clone size: many; D gene: TRBD1; V gene: TRBV6-2/TRBV6-3; J gene: TRBJ2-7
CDR3 protein: CSASEAGGGYEQYF; CDR3 DNA: TGCAGTGCTAGTGAGGCAGGGGGTGGATACGAGCAGTACTTC; clone size: few; D gene: TRBD1; V gene: TRBV20-1; J gene: TRBJ2-7
CDR3 protein: CASGYRTGGSGELFF; CDR3 DNA: TGTGCTAGTGGTTATAGGACAGGGGGGAGCGGGGAGCTGTTTTTT; clone size: .; D gene: TRBD1; V gene: TRBV12-5; J gene: TRBJ2-2
CDR3 protein: CASSLRGTGFSEQYF; CDR3 DNA: TGTGCCAGCAGCTTAAGGGGGACAGGGTTTAGCGAGCAGTACTTC; clone size: few; D gene: TRBD1; V gene: TRBV11-2; J gene: TRBJ2-7
CDR3 protein: CATSPTGGETQYF; CDR3 DNA: TGTGCCACCAGCCCGACGGGAGGTGAGACCCAGTACTTC; clone size: .; D gene: TRBD2; V gene: TRBV15; J gene: TRBJ2-5
CDR3 protein: CASSIAGLAKNIQYF; CDR3 DNA: TGTGCCAGCAGTATAGCGGGTCTAGCCAAAAACATTCAGTACTTC; clone size: many; D gene: TRBD2; V gene: TRBV11-2; J gene: TRBJ2-4
CDR3 protein: CASSLMLYGYTF; CDR3 DNA: TGTGCCAGCAGCTTAATGTTGTATGGCTACACCTTC; clone size: many; D gene: .; V gene: TRBV7-2; J gene: TRBJ1-2
CDR3 protein: CSGGKIYYEQYF; CDR3 DNA: TGCAGCGGGGGGAAGATCTACTACGAACAGTACTTC; clone size: .; D gene: .; V gene: TRBV29-1; J gene: TRBJ2-5
CDR3 protein: CASEGGPPNNEQFF; CDR3 DNA: TGCGCCTCCGAGGGGGGCCCACCCAACAATGAGCAGTTCTTC; clone size: once; D gene: .; V gene: TRBV5-1; J gene: TRBJ2-1
CDR3 protein: CASSSGGRDQETQYF; CDR3 DNA: TGTGCCAGCAGTTCCGGGGGAAGGGACCAAGAGACCCAGTACTTC; clone size: .; D gene: .; V gene: TRBV6-2/TRBV6-3; J gene: TRBJ2-5
CDR3 protein: CASTENQETQYF; CDR3 DNA: TGTGCCAGCACCGAGAATCAAGAGACCCAGTACTTC; clone size: .; D gene: .; V gene: TRBV6-1; J gene: TRBJ2-5
CDR3 protein: CATSREGWHIQYF; CDR3 DNA: TGTGCCACCAGCAGAGAGGGATGGCACATTCAGTACTTC; clone size: .; D gene: .; V gene: TRBV15; J gene: TRBJ2-4
CDR3 protein: CSARDGTSGNEQFF; CDR3 DNA: TGCAGTGCTAGAGACGGGACTAGCGGGAATGAGCAGTTCTTC; clone size: .; D gene: TRBD2; V gene: TRBV20-1; J gene: TRBJ2-1